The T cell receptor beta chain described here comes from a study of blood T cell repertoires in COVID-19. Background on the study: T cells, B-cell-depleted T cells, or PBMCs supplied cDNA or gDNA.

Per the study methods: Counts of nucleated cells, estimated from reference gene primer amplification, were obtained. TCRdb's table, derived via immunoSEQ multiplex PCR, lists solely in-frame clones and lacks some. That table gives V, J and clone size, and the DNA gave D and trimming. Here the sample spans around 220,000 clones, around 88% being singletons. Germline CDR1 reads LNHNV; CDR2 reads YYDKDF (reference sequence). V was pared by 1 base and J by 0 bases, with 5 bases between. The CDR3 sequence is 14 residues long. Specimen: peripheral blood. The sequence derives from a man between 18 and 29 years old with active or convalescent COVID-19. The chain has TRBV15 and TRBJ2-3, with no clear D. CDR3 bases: TGTGCCACCAGCAGAGTTGCGAGCACAGATACGCAGTATTTT. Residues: CATSRVASTDTQYF.